This TCR beta chain was recovered during a study of human T cells and chemical hapten exposure. The CDR3 is 15 residues long. In germline, CDR1 is SGHAT, CDR2 FQNNGV. V dropped 5 bases and J dropped 6 bases, with 20 bases sitting between them. This sample's time point: patch test 2, 6 weeks after DPC sensitization. The treatment denotes: therapeutic diphenylcyclopropenone sensitization with weekly scalp DPC. MiXCR, applied by TCRdb to the RACE reads, yields one record per CDR3 protein. Among approximately 91,000 distinct CDR3 sequences listed, 11% were seen once. The source is a man younger than 35 with alopecia areata. Some clones in this sample may be carry-over from other donors' samples. The source material was whole blood, sampled in connection with sensitization to the hapten diphenylcyclopropenone (DPC). The chain carries TRBV11-2 and TRBJ2-7; perhaps TRBD2 as D (6 bases). The CDR3 region has the DNA TGTGCCAGCAGCCTATCTCCGGCTCGGGGAGGCGAGCAGTACGTC. This codes for CASSLSPARGGEQYV.